Listed below are T cell receptor beta chains from one sample, sequenced in a study of regulatory T cells in long-lasting Graves disease. TCRdb itself ran the multiplex PCR reads through MiXCR, one entry per CDR3 protein. The repertoire holds about 220,000 distinct CDR3 sequences, with roughly 19% as singletons. These same records also appear under a second study, on T cells in Graves' hyperthyroidism and ophthalmopathy.

Sequencing used peripheral blood mononuclear cells (PBMCs), obtained at new diagnosis, from a patient treated with antithyroid drugs. The receptors shown here come from a woman aged 25 to 39 with Graves disease. Each CDR3 is given with its conserved first and last residue. A D gene is named only where the DNA matches it firmly. The size field is filled for only some rows; it gives once, few, many or a size class.

CDR3 | DNA | D | J | V | size
CAIRGMEGETQYF | TGTGCCATCAGGGGGATGGAGGGAGAGACCCAGTACTTC | - | TRBJ2-5 | TRBV10-3 | -
CATYNQRGGSLYEQFF | TGTGCCACCTATAACCAGCGGGGGGGCAGTTTATATGAGCAGTTCTTC | TRBD2 | TRBJ2-1 | TRBV6-1 | many
CAWTPRGTLGNYGYTF | TGTGCCTGGACCCCCAGGGGGACACTTGGTAACTATGGCTACACCTTC | TRBD1 | TRBJ1-2 | TRBV30 | many
CASGKGYQETQYF | TGTGCCAGCGGAAAGGGGTACCAAGAGACCCAGTACTTC | - | TRBJ2-5 | TRBV28 | many
CSASSGGGNIQYF | TGCAGTGCTAGTAGCGGGGGCGGGAACATTCAGTACTTC | TRBD2 | TRBJ2-4 | TRBV20-1 | many
CASSPRGANGELFF | TGTGCCAGCAGCCCCAGGGGGGCGAACGGGGAGCTGTTTTTT | - | TRBJ2-2 | TRBV11-3 | many
CASRQARVGETQYF | TGTGCCAGCAGGCAGGCGCGGGTCGGGGAGACCCAGTACTTC | - | TRBJ2-5 | TRBV13 | once
CASSLKGLAGGLQETQYF | TGTGCCAGCAGTTTGAAGGGACTAGCGGGAGGGTTACAAGAGACCCAGTACTTC | TRBD2 | TRBJ2-5 | TRBV27 | many
CASSLESSGEQFF | TGTGCCAGCAGCTTAGAGTCGTCTGGCGAGCAGTTCTTC | - | TRBJ2-1 | TRBV7-2 | -
CSASSWGASQNTEAFF | TGCAGTGCTAGTTCCTGGGGCGCAAGCCAGAACACTGAAGCTTTCTTT | - | TRBJ1-1 | TRBV20-1 | many
CASSPFSGTGGVEQFF | TGTGCCAGCAGCCCCTTTTCCGGGACAGGGGGCGTCGAGCAGTTCTTC | TRBD1 | TRBJ2-1 | TRBV9 | many
CSVATGGNTEAFF | TGCAGCGTTGCGACAGGGGGGAACACTGAAGCTTTCTTT | TRBD1 | TRBJ1-1 | TRBV29-1 | -
CASSYGPVPQETQYF | TGTGCCAGCAGTTACGGCCCAGTTCCCCAAGAGACCCAGTACTTC | - | TRBJ2-5 | TRBV6-2/TRBV6-3 | many
CSARGDRGKTQYF | TGCAGTGCTAGAGGGGACAGGGGGAAGACCCAGTACTTC | TRBD1 | TRBJ2-5 | TRBV20-1 | many
CASSFGRDSSPLHF | TGTGCCAGCAGTTTCGGCAGGGACAGTTCACCCCTCCACTTT | TRBD1 | TRBJ1-6 | TRBV27 | many
CASRIGKGYGYTF | TGTGCCAGTAGGATAGGGAAGGGCTATGGCTACACCTTC | - | TRBJ1-2 | TRBV19 | many
CSVEGGSEQYF | TGCAGCGTTGAGGGGGGAAGCGAGCAGTACTTC | - | TRBJ2-7 | TRBV29-1 | many
CASSLSSGRPGTQYF | TGCGCCAGCAGCTTGTCAAGCGGGAGGCCAGGGACCCAGTACTTC | TRBD2 | TRBJ2-5 | TRBV5-1 | -
CASTDRGEKLFF | TGTGCCAGCACCGACCGGGGGGAAAAACTGTTTTTT | - | TRBJ1-4 | TRBV19 | -
CASSLARLGPQHF | TGTGCCAGCAGTTTAGCACGCCTGGGGCCCCAGCATTTT | - | TRBJ1-5 | TRBV28 | -
CASRQGASAGELFF | TGTGCCAGCAGACAGGGGGCCTCGGCCGGGGAGCTGTTTTTT | TRBD1 | TRBJ2-2 | TRBV27 | many
CARAGQGVTEAFF | TGTGCCCGGGCGGGACAGGGGGTGACTGAAGCTTTCTTT | TRBD1 | TRBJ1-1 | TRBV30 | many
CATSDTGFYGYTF | TGTGCCACCAGTGATACCGGGTTTTATGGCTACACCTTC | - | TRBJ1-2 | TRBV24-1 | many
CASSLLQGGGYTF | TGTGCCAGCAGCTTATTACAGGGTGGTGGCTACACCTTC | - | TRBJ1-2 | TRBV7-2 | many
CASSFADRFEQYF | TGTGCCAGCAGTTTCGCCGACCGATTCGAGCAGTACTTC | - | TRBJ2-7 | TRBV27 | many
CASSPGTTPNNEQFF | TGTGCCAGCAGCCCAGGGACTACCCCTAACAATGAGCAGTTCTTC | TRBD2 | TRBJ2-1 | TRBV7-6 | many
CASSQGLAGGWETQYF | TGTGCCAGCAGCCAAGGACTAGCGGGAGGCTGGGAGACCCAGTACTTC | TRBD2 | TRBJ2-5 | TRBV3-1 | -
CASSIGTNTEAFF | TGTGCCAGTAGTATCGGGACGAACACTGAAGCTTTCTTT | - | TRBJ1-1 | TRBV19 | many